Each of the 26 T cell receptor beta chains below was sequenced from the same sample in a study of CD8 T cells in ankylosing spondylitis. A single record per CDR3 protein comes from TCRdb applying MiXCR to the 5' RACE reads. This repertoire shows 30,000 to 45,000 distinct CDR3 sequences, 10% to 15% found once; its top ten account for approximately 32%. The sequencing sample was made of synovial fluid, either unsorted or a sorted T cell fraction (not recorded which). These receptors originate from a male donor with ankylosing spondylitis.

In its sample, this clonotype was seen a few times. This sequence joins TRBV6-2 or TRBV6-3 and TRBJ1-1, with D perhaps TRBD1 (5 bases). Germline V gene sequence: CDR1 MNHEY, CDR2 SVGEGT. The CDR3 sequence is 15 residues long. Trimming removed 7 bases at V and 4 bases at J, with 19 bases between. In DNA, the CDR3 is TGTGCCAGCAACCCGGGACTTTTATGGCCCACTGAAGCTTTCTTT. It translates to CASNPGLLWPTEAFF.

This clonotype was counted ten times or more. The rearrangement links TRBV6-1 to TRBJ2-2; D is undetermined. CDR3 length equals 17 residues. Germline V CDR1 and CDR2: MNHNS, SASEGT. The ends were cut back, 7 bases at V and 0 bases at J, with 18 bases in the middle. CDR3: CASKPGQSIPNTGELFF. The CDR3 DNA sequence: TGTGCCAGCAAGCCCGGGCAGTCAATCCCGAACACCGGGGAGCTGTTTTTT.

This clonotype has only one observation. The genes are TRBV27 and TRBJ2-3; D may be TRBD2 (6 bases). V shed 3 bases and J shed 4 bases, with 17 bases lying between them. Germline values: CDR1 MNHEY, CDR2 SMNVEV (reference sequence). The CDR3 is 16 amino acids. The DNA for the CDR3 is TGTGCCAGCAGTTTCCGGGACTCGATACGCCCAGATACGCAGTATTTT. Amino acid sequence: CASSFRDSIRPDTQYF.

The V gene is TRBV20-1, the J gene TRBJ1-2, with TRBD1 as a possible D gene (6 bases). Germline CDR1 reads DFQATT; CDR2 reads SNEGSKA (reference sequence). This CDR3 region has 14 residues. V lost 1 base and J 4 bases, leaving 13 bases between the germline ends. CDR3 loop: CSARVTGYFYGYTF. The CDR3 DNA reads as TGCAGTGCTAGAGTGACAGGATACTTCTATGGCTACACCTTC.

Ten or more counts support this clonotype. CDR3 nucleotides: TGTGCCAGCAGTTTATACGGGGGAAGGGACACAGATACGCAGTATTTT. It is translated as CASSLYGGRDTDTQYF. V usage is TRBV28 and J usage is TRBJ2-3, with D possibly being TRBD2 (6 bases). The CDR3 has 16 amino acids. The V gene's germline CDR1 is MDHEN and CDR2 SYDVKM. Trimming cost V 1 base and J 2 bases, with 13 bases left between them. Full variable domain (outside the CDR3, taken from reference TRBV28 and TRBJ2-3): DVKVTQSSRYLVKRTGEKVFLECVQDMDHENMFWYRQDPGLGLRLIYFSYDVKMKEKGDIPEGYSVSREKKERFSLILESASTNQTSMYLCASSLYGGRDTDTQYFGPGTRLTVL.

Ten or more counts support this clonotype. The gene calls are TRBV29-1 and TRBJ2-1; 13 bases agree with TRBD2. The CDR3 is 15 amino acids. In germline, CDR1 is SQVTM, CDR2 ANQGSEA. Trimming cost V 5 bases and J 4 bases; bases outside gene matches: 5. The CDR3 region is CSVHGTSGAYNEQFF. CDR3 bases: TGCAGCGTTCACGGGACTAGCGGGGCTTACAATGAGCAGTTCTTC.

This chain links TRBV7-2 with TRBJ2-3; the D is unclear. Germline CDR1 and CDR2: SGHTA and FQGNSA. This CDR3 contains 11 residues. Trimming shortened V by 10 bases and J by 7 bases, and 12 bases separated the two germline ends. In nucleotides, the CDR3 is TGTGCCACCCGAATGGCCCATACGCAGTATTTT. The encoded protein is CATRMAHTQYF.

The chain recombines TRBV9 with TRBJ1-1, with D unresolved. Germline V CDR1 and CDR2: SGDLS, YYNGEE. V shed 4 bases and J shed 0 bases, with 13 bases lying between them. The CDR3 has 15 amino acids. This chain's CDR3 is CASSTRTGLNTEAFF. The DNA of the CDR3 is TGTGCCAGCAGCACACGGACGGGCTTGAACACTGAAGCTTTCTTT.

This clonotype has only a few counts. The J gene is TRBJ2-1, the V gene TRBV4-3; D is perhaps TRBD1 or TRBD2 (6 bases each). The germline V gene has CDR1 LGHNA and CDR2 YSLEER. Trimming shortened V by 0 bases and J by 5 bases, and 14 bases separated the two germline ends. This CDR3 region has 16 residues. CDR3 sequence: CASSQDGGHLNNEQFF. CDR3 bases: TGCGCCAGCAGCCAAGATGGGGGGCATTTAAACAATGAGCAGTTCTTC.

CDR3 region: CASSFYGGEEVSGANVLTF. CDR3 in DNA: TGTGCCAGCAGTTTTTATGGAGGAGAAGAAGTCTCTGGGGCCAACGTCCTGACTTTC. The chain links TRBV28 to TRBJ2-6; perhaps TRBD2 as D (5 bases). The CDR3 covers 19 residues. V was clipped by 3 bases and J by 0 bases, with 18 bases between them. Germline V gives CDR1 MDHEN, CDR2 SYDVKM.

There are many counts of this clonotype. The rearrangement joins TRBV20-1 to TRBJ2-2; tentative D call: TRBD1 (6 bases). Trimming took 6 bases from V and 0 from J, leaving 11 bases between them. There are 14 residues in the CDR3. Germline-derived CDR1 and CDR2 are DFQATT and SNEGSKA (reference sequence). CDR3 protein: CSARDITNTGELFF. The CDR3 coding sequence is TGCAGTGCGAGGGACATAACGAACACCGGGGAGCTGTTTTTT.

This clonotype has ten or more counts. The gene calls are TRBV4-2 and TRBJ2-7; D call uncertain. The CDR3 covers 13 residues. Germline values: CDR1 LGHNA, CDR2 YNFKEQ. Trimming pared 0 bases from V and 4 bases from J, leaving 7 bases between. Written as DNA, the CDR3 is TGTGCCAGCAGCCAAGAACCCGAGTACGAGCAGTACTTC. It yields the protein CASSQEPEYEQYF.

This rearrangement joins TRBV7-9 to TRBJ2-7, with D maybe TRBD1 (6 bases). CDR1 is SEHNR and CDR2 is FQNEAQ in the germline V gene (reference sequence). The germline V and J ends were trimmed by 6 bases and 5 bases, with 23 bases remaining between them. The length of the CDR3 is 16 residues. The CDR3 is CASSTPLNRVFHEQYF. The CDR3, as DNA: TGTGCCAGCAGTACCCCCCTAAACAGGGTCTTCCACGAGCAGTACTTC.

This clonotype was recorded at least ten times. The chain employs TRBV12-3 or TRBV12-4 and TRBJ1-2, with 9 bases matching TRBD1. The CDR3 is made up of 15 amino acids. With 1 base clipped from V and 7 bases from J, the junction kept 7 bases outside the gene matches. The CDR3 spells CASSLGVQGAFGYTF. The CDR3 DNA sequence: TGTGCCAGCAGTTTAGGAGTACAGGGGGCGTTTGGCTACACCTTC.

J is TRBJ2-7 and V is TRBV7-8, with TRBD2 matching 7 bases. The V and J ends lost 1 base and 2 bases, in that order; junction bases with no gene match: 5. CDR3 length: 15 residues. CDR1 and CDR2 from the germline V gene are SGHVS and FQNEAQ. Written as DNA, the CDR3 is TGTGCCAGCAGCTTAGTAGGCGGGAGCGCCTACGAGCAGTACTTC. Amino acid sequence: CASSLVGGSAYEQYF.

This clonotype has more than one count but fewer than ten. V usage is TRBV28 and J usage is TRBJ1-5; the D is unclear. Per germline, CDR1 MDHEN and CDR2 SYDVKM. The CDR3 length is 15 residues. Between the trimmed V and J ends, which lost 5 bases and 0 bases, there was a span of 11 bases. The CDR3 region is CASSPPYHSNQPQHF. CDR3 bases: TGTGCCAGCAGTCCTCCATATCATAGCAATCAGCCCCAGCATTTT.

The table lists this clonotype with many counts. This chain joins TRBV11-2 and TRBJ2-4, with a possible D match to TRBD1 (6 bases). The CDR3 spans 16 residues. CDR1 and CDR2 (germline): SGHAT, FQNNGV. Trimming shortened V by 3 bases and J by 0 bases, and 12 bases separated the two germline ends. For the CDR3, the DNA is TGTGCCAGCAGCTTCTACAGGGACGTAGCCAAAAACATTCAGTACTTC. This encodes CASSFYRDVAKNIQYF.

This clonotype was counted between two and nine times. CDR3 loop: CASSYIRNTEAFF. In DNA form, the CDR3 reads TGTGCCAGCAGTTACATAAGAAACACTGAAGCTTTCTTT. V and J are TRBV6-2 or TRBV6-3 and TRBJ1-1; D ambiguous. The CDR3 length is 13 residues. The germline V and J ends were trimmed by 2 bases and 2 bases, with 6 bases remaining between them. Germline CDR1 MNHEY, CDR2 SVGEGT.

The chain combines TRBV27 with TRBJ1-2; TRBD1 agrees at 10 bases. The length of the CDR3 is 15 residues. Germline loops: CDR1 MNHEY, CDR2 SMNVEV (reference sequence). Germline trimming cut 5 bases from V and 4 bases from J; bases unmatched to any gene: 7. CDR3: CASSPRTGGAYGYTF. CDR3 in DNA: TGTGCCAGCAGTCCCCGGACAGGGGGAGCCTATGGCTACACCTTC.

In regard to this clonotype: Since a much larger clone is just one base distant, this may be a read error. This sequence joins TRBV7-9 and TRBJ2-7; the D is unclear. Germline CDR1 and CDR2: SEHNR and FQNEAQ (reference sequence). The CDR3 loop spans 11 amino acids. Trimming cost V 5 bases and J 0 bases, with 2 bases left between them. CDR3 sequence (DNA): TGTGCCAGCAGCGCCTCCTACGAGCAGTACTTC. Protein product: CASSASYEQYF. Full variable domain (rest looked up from reference TRBV7-9 and TRBJ2-7): DTGVSQNPRHKITKRGQNVTFRCDPISEHNRLYWYRQTLGQGPEFLTYFQNEAQLEKSRLLSDRFSAERPKGSFSTLEIQRTEQGDSAMYLCASSASYEQYFGPGTRLTVT.

The CDR3 region has the DNA TGTGCCAGCAGCTTAGACAGGGGCGTCCGGACTGAAGCTTTCTTT. Its protein is CASSLDRGVRTEAFF. The chain links TRBV7-8 to TRBJ1-1, with 7 positions matching TRBD1. CDR1 is SGHVS and CDR2 is FQNEAQ in the germline V gene. The CDR3 runs 15 residues. Losses at the gene ends were 1 base for V and 5 bases for J; bases not matched to a gene: 7.

The V and J genes are TRBV6-2 or TRBV6-3 and TRBJ2-5, with D perhaps TRBD1 or TRBD2 (5 bases each). There are 13 residues in the CDR3. Germline CDR1 reads MNHEY; CDR2 reads SVGEGT. Trimming cost V 5 bases and J 0 bases, with 7 bases left between them. CDR3 region: CASSGTYQETQYF. CDR3 coding DNA: TGTGCCAGCAGTGGGACGTACCAAGAGACCCAGTACTTC.

This clonotype was seen a few times. This rearrangement joins TRBV12-3 or TRBV12-4 to TRBJ2-5; 7 bases fit TRBD2. The CDR3 is 15 residues long. With 2 bases clipped from V and 3 bases from J, the junction kept 6 bases outside the gene matches. CDR3 nucleotides: TGTGCCAGCAGTTTAATTGTTGCGGGGGAAGAGACCCAGTACTTC. This gives the protein CASSLIVAGEETQYF.

This clonotype has ten or more counts. The gene calls are TRBV19 and TRBJ1-2, with 8 nucleotides matching TRBD1. V shed 4 bases, J shed 2 bases, and the junction held 3 bases outside the gene matches. This CDR3 comprises 14 residues. Germline assignment: CDR1 LNHDA and CDR2 SQIVND (reference sequence). CDR3 DNA sequence: TGTGCCAGTAGTACCCGACAGGGGAACTATGGCTACACCTTC. Amino acids: CASSTRQGNYGYTF.

The chain joins TRBV12-3 or TRBV12-4 to TRBJ2-7; the match to TRBD1 covers 9 bases. The CDR3 contains 15 residues. Trimming at V came to 5 bases and at J to 4 bases, leaving 9 bases not matched to a gene. The DNA for the CDR3 is TGTGCCAGCAGTCCCCGGACAGGGGTGGCTTACGAGCAGTACTTC. Translating it yields CASSPRTGVAYEQYF.

This clonotype was detected ten times or more. This chain connects TRBV20-1 to TRBJ2-7; 10 nucleotides line up with TRBD2. The CDR3 sequence is 14 residues long. Germline values: CDR1 DFQATT, CDR2 SNEGSKA (reference sequence). J lost 2 bases, V lost 6 bases, and 7 bases had no gene match. As DNA, the CDR3 is TGCAGTGCCCTCCCAACTAGCGGGACCTACGAGCAGTACTTC. It specifies CSALPTSGTYEQYF.